These 20 T cell receptor beta chains were all obtained from the same sample, sequenced in a study of blood T cells in healthy people across ages. A sample-barcoded 5' primer and a J-beta primer mix were used in a second PCR of about 6 to 12 cycles. TCRdb re-analysed the 5' RACE reads in MiXCR, keeping a single row per CDR3 protein. The sample holds around 800,000 distinct CDR3 sequences, around 68% seen once. Sequencing was performed on blood. These receptors all stem from a man aged 25-45 years in good health.

Of note for this clonotype: A much larger clone differs from this one at a single base, so this may be a read error. The chain uses TRBV7-6 and TRBJ2-4; D possibly corresponds to TRBD1 (5 bases). The CDR3 covers 13 residues. V was shortened by 5 bases and J by 13 bases, with 18 bases between the two germline ends. The germline V gene encodes CDR1 SGHVS and CDR2 FNYEAQ. The CDR3 DNA reads TGTGCCAGCAGCGGGGCCGGGCTATACGGGCAGTACTTC. Protein: CASSGAGLYGQYF.

This clonotype has a handful of counts. This rearrangement joins TRBV9 to TRBJ1-1; D remains unclear. The CDR3 contains 17 residues. V was clipped by 4 bases and J by 0 bases, with 19 bases between them. Looked up from germline, CDR1 is SGDLS and CDR2 is YYNGEE. The CDR3, as DNA: TGTGCCAGCAGCCCCCAGGTTGGGGTATCCATGAACACTGAAGCTTTCTTT. Translation: CASSPQVGVSMNTEAFF.

V usage is TRBV4-2 and J usage is TRBJ2-7; D perhaps matches TRBD2 (5 bases). This CDR3 region has 13 residues. V was pared by 6 bases and J by 4 bases, with 13 bases between. Germline CDR1 LGHNA, CDR2 YNFKEQ. The CDR3 DNA sequence: TGTGCCAGCAGTCACCAGAGGGAATACGAGCAGTACTTC. Translating it yields CASSHQREYEQYF.

This sequence joins TRBV6-2 or TRBV6-3 and TRBJ2-7; D gene unclear. Looked up from germline, CDR1 is MNHEY and CDR2 is SVGEGT. V was trimmed by 2 bases and J by 0 bases, leaving 17 bases between them. CDR3 length: 17 amino acids. CDR3 residues: CASSYPGYTLISYEQYF. CDR3 in DNA: TGTGCCAGCAGTTACCCGGGTTACACTTTGATCTCCTACGAGCAGTACTTC.

This clonotype has just a few counts. The chain is built from TRBV7-2 and TRBJ2-3, with D perhaps matching TRBD1 (6 bases). The germline V gene encodes CDR1 SGHTA and CDR2 FQGNSA. The CDR3 spans 13 residues. Trimming stripped 6 bases from V and 4 bases from J, with 11 bases between. The CDR3 loop is CASRRAGADTQYF. The CDR3 DNA follows: TGTGCCAGCAGACGCGCAGGGGCAGATACGCAGTATTTT.

This chain links TRBV6-2 or TRBV6-3 with TRBJ2-7, with 7 bases aligning to TRBD1. The DNA end is a closer match to TRBJ2-5, so the J assignment may be wrong. The CDR3 covers 16 residues. The germline gives CDR1 MNHEY, CDR2 SVGEGT. This chain's CDR3 is CASSYSGTALGETQYF. CDR3 DNA: TGTGCCAGCAGTTACTCCGGGACAGCCTTAGGAGAGACCCAGTACTTC.

This chain connects TRBV12-3 or TRBV12-4 to TRBJ2-1; maybe TRBD1 (6 bases). CDR3 length: 11 residues. The ends were cut back, 7 bases at V and 10 bases at J, with 11 bases in the middle. The CDR3 bases are TGTGCCAGCATTTATCAGGGGGAGCAGTTCTTC. Translating gives CASIYQGEQFF.

The rearrangement links TRBV4-2 to TRBJ1-5, with D perhaps TRBD1 (5 bases). From germline, CDR1 is LGHNA and CDR2 YNFKEQ. The V end was cut by 1 base, the J end by 0 bases, with 7 bases between. This CDR3 has 15 amino acids. CDR3 bases: TGTGCCAGCAGCCAAGGACAGAGTAGCAATCAGCCCCAGCATTTT. This codes for CASSQGQSSNQPQHF.

V usage is TRBV12-3 or TRBV12-4 and J usage is TRBJ1-2, with a tentative D call TRBD1 (6 bases). The CDR3 extends over 14 amino acids. Trimming shortened V by 0 bases and J by 8 bases, and 13 bases separated the two germline ends. CDR3 region: CASSLARDTSGYTF. The CDR3 region has the DNA TGTGCCAGCAGTTTAGCGCGGGACACGTCGGGCTACACCTTC.

The J gene is TRBJ2-6, the V gene TRBV12-3 or TRBV12-4; TRBD2 might be the D (6 bases). V dropped 7 bases and J dropped 0 bases, with 16 bases sitting between them. The CDR3 is made up of 17 amino acids. CDR3 region: CASKSTGLLSGANVLTF. Here the CDR3 DNA reads TGTGCCAGCAAATCTACGGGACTCCTCTCTGGGGCCAACGTCCTGACTTTC.

This clonotype showed up many times. CDR3 region: CASSPQGQGRYEQYF. For the CDR3, the DNA is TGTGCCAGCAGCCCCCAGGGGCAGGGACGCTACGAGCAGTACTTC. This chain joins TRBV9 and TRBJ2-7; perhaps TRBD1 as D (6 bases). Trimming cost V 4 bases and J 3 bases, with 17 bases left between them. The length of the CDR3 is 15 residues. Germline V gene lookup returns CDR1 SGDLS and CDR2 YYNGEE.

This clonotype appeared once. A read error may explain this, as a much larger clone is one base away. The rearrangement uses TRBV7-3 and TRBJ2-1, with D maybe TRBD1 (6 bases). CDR3 size: 13 residues. Germline-derived CDR1 and CDR2 are SGHTA and FQGTGA. The germline V and J ends were trimmed by 2 bases and 10 bases, with 12 bases remaining between them. Written as DNA, the CDR3 is TGTGCCAGCAGCTTAGGGGGCTGGTTCGAGCAGTTCTTC. Amino acids: CASSLGGWFEQFF.

The chain combines TRBV20-1 with TRBJ1-4, with TRBD1 matching 7 bases. V lost 3 bases, J lost 5 bases, and 6 bases stayed unmatched. CDR1 is DFQATT, CDR2 SNEGSKA, per germline (reference sequence). This CDR3 is built from 14 residues. CDR3 bases: TGCAGTGCTAGCTTGACAGGGCAGAATGAAAAACTGTTTTTT. Translating it yields CSASLTGQNEKLFF.

The V call is TRBV7-3, the J call TRBJ2-3; TRBD2 agrees at 15 bases. V lost 5 bases, J lost 6 bases, and 9 bases stayed unmatched. This CDR3 has 17 residues. From germline, CDR1 is SGHTA and CDR2 FQGTGA. CDR3 nucleotides: TGTGCCAGCAGCACGGGACTAGCGGGGGGATACATGGATACGCAGTATTTT. Translation gives CASSTGLAGGYMDTQYF.

The chain couples TRBV20-1 to TRBJ2-5; 16 bases are shared with TRBD2. The closer fit of TRBJ2-7 to the DNA end suggests the J call may be wrong. This CDR3 comprises 16 residues. CDR1 and CDR2 (germline): DFQATT, SNEGSKA (reference sequence). The CDR3 loop is CSAAGTSGGAFDEQYF. As DNA, the CDR3 is TGCAGTGCTGCCGGGACTAGCGGGGGGGCCTTCGACGAGCAGTACTTC.

The genes are TRBV9 and TRBJ2-5; D tentatively fits TRBD1 or TRBD2 (5 bases each). CDR3 length: 17 amino acids. Trimming stripped 2 bases from V and 1 base from J, with 18 bases between. The V gene's germline CDR1 is SGDLS and CDR2 YYNGEE. CDR3 sequence reads: CASSVGVGSLGQETQYF. The CDR3 DNA sequence: TGTGCCAGCAGCGTGGGGGTGGGCTCCCTGGGCCAAGAGACCCAGTACTTC.

This clonotype has only a few counts. This chain joins TRBV9 and TRBJ2-5, with 12 bases fitting TRBD2. CDR1 SGDLS and CDR2 YYNGEE come from the germline V gene. The CDR3 has 15 amino acids. With V trimmed by 4 bases and J by 3 bases, 4 bases remained unmatched. As DNA, the CDR3 is TGTGCCAGCAGCAGAGGACTAGCGGGGAAAGAGACCCAGTACTTC. It is translated as CASSRGLAGKETQYF.

The chain uses TRBV4-1 and TRBJ1-4, with a possible D match to TRBD1 (5 bases). Trimming shortened V by 6 bases and J by 7 bases, and 15 bases separated the two germline ends. CDR3 size: 14 residues. The germline V gene encodes CDR1 MGHRA and CDR2 YSYEKL. The CDR3 region is CASRGTGEAEKLFF. As DNA, the CDR3 is TGCGCCAGCAGGGGTACGGGGGAGGCTGAAAAACTGTTTTTT.

The chain employs TRBV28 and TRBJ1-2; 7 nucleotides align to TRBD1. The ends lost 5 bases at V and 8 bases at J; junction bases unmatched: 5. In germline, CDR1 is MDHEN, CDR2 SYDVKM. The CDR3 has 12 residues. CDR3 sequence: CASSTNRGGYTF. DNA of the CDR3: TGTGCCAGCAGTACAAACAGGGGAGGCTACACCTTC.

V is TRBV20-1 and J is TRBJ2-1; possibly TRBD1 for D (8 bases). This CDR3 spans 12 amino acids. Per germline, CDR1 DFQATT and CDR2 SNEGSKA (reference sequence). The ends were cut back, 6 bases at V and 7 bases at J, with 13 bases in the middle. The CDR3, as DNA: TGCAGTGCCCACAGGGGGGGAAATGAGCAGTTCTTC. Translating gives CSAHRGGNEQFF.